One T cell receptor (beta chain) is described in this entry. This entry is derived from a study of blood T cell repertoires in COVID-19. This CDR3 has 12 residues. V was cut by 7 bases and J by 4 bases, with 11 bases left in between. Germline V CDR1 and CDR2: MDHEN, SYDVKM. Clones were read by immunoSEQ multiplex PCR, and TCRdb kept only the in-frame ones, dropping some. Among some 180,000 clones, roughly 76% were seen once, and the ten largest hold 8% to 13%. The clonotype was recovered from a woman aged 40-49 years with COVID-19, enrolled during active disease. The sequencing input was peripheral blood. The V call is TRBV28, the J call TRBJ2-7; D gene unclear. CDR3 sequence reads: CASKVGGYEQYF. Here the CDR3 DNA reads TGTGCCAGCAAAGTCGGCGGATACGAGCAGTACTTC.